Listed below are T cell receptor beta chains from one sample, sequenced in a study of T cells in Graves' hyperthyroidism and ophthalmopathy. TCRdb used MiXCR to reprocess the multiplex PCR reads, holding one entry per CDR3 protein. The table includes fewer than 400,000 distinct CDR3 sequences, around an eighth detected once. Source material: blood. All receptors derive from a man between 50 and 59 years old with Graves' ophthalmopathy. Each CDR3 is given with its conserved first and last residue. The D gene is left open where the match is weak. Clone size is not always given. Where it is, it says once, few, many or a class for expanded clones.

>TRBV20-1|-|TRBD2|TRBJ2-3
TGCAGTGCCAGACTAGCGGGACCAGATACGCAGTATTTT
CSARLAGPDTQYF
>TRBV11-2|many|-|TRBJ2-3
TGTGCCAGCAGCTTGTTTTATCTTGACGGAGAGAACACAGATACGCAGTATTTT
CASSLFYLDGENTDTQYF
>TRBV24-1|many|TRBD1|TRBJ1-1
TGTGCCACCAGTGACACAGGGGCTGAGGACACTGAAGCTTTCTTT
CATSDTGAEDTEAFF
>TRBV12-3/TRBV12-4|many|-|TRBJ2-2
TGTGCCAGCAGTTTCCCGGGGGGCCGAAACACCGGGGAGCTGTTTTTT
CASSFPGGRNTGELFF
>TRBV3-1|many|-|TRBJ2-7
TGTGCCAGCAGCCACTACACGACCGGCTACGAGCAGTACTTC
CASSHYTTGYEQYF
>TRBV20-1|many|TRBD1|TRBJ2-5
TGCAGTGCTAAAGGACAGGGGGCGTTCCAAGAGACCCAGTACTTC
CSAKGQGAFQETQYF
>TRBV7-3|-|TRBD1|TRBJ2-2
TGTGCCAGCAGCTCGACAGGGGACACCGGGGAGCTGTTTTTT
CASSSTGDTGELFF
>TRBV5-1|-|-|TRBJ1-6
TGCGCCAGCAGCGATCGAGGGTTTTCAATAGGTTCACCCCTCCACTTT
CASSDRGFSIGSPLHF
>TRBV10-2|-|TRBD1|TRBJ1-1
TGCGCCAGCAGTGAGCCGGGACAGGGGCAGGACACTGAAGCTTTCTTT
CASSEPGQGQDTEAFF
>TRBV30|many|-|TRBJ1-2
TGTGCCTGGAGTTTTAGGGAAAACTATGGCTACACCTTC
CAWSFRENYGYTF
>TRBV11-2|many|-|TRBJ2-1
TGTGCCAGCAGCTCCGGCTTTCGGGGATCCTACAATGAGCAGTTCTTC
CASSSGFRGSYNEQFF
>TRBV20-1|many|-|TRBJ1-2
TGCAGTGCTAGCATCGTCCGTGCCTATGGCTACACCTTC
CSASIVRAYGYTF
>TRBV7-9|many|-|TRBJ2-1
TGTGCCAGCACCTCCCTGTCCGTGGAGCAGTTCTTC
CASTSLSVEQFF
>TRBV6-5|many|-|TRBJ2-7
TGTGCCAGCAGTTACTCCCGATCAGGAACCTACGAGCAGTACTTC
CASSYSRSGTYEQYF
>TRBV30|many|TRBD1|TRBJ2-7
TGTGCCTGGAGGGGACAGGGAAGCTACGAGCAGTACTTC
CAWRGQGSYEQYF
>TRBV7-2|-|TRBD1|TRBJ1-1
TGTGCCAGCAGCTACCATCGACAGGGGGGGTTTATGAACACTGAAGCTTTCTTT
CASSYHRQGGFMNTEAFF
>TRBV5-8|many|-|TRBJ2-7
TGTGCCAGCAGCTTGGTAGGTTCGAGCTCCTACGAGCAGTACTTC
CASSLVGSSSYEQYF
>TRBV4-2|many|-|TRBJ2-2
TGTGCCAGCAGCCAGGCAGGCCTCGGCACCGGGGAGCTGTTTTTT
CASSQAGLGTGELFF
>TRBV29-1|few|-|TRBJ1-1
TGCAGCGCCGTTCTAAGCGGGATACGGAACACTGAAGCTTTCTTT
CSAVLSGIRNTEAFF
>TRBV7-2|many|TRBD2|TRBJ2-7
TGTGCCAGCAGCCGACTAGCGGGCCTTCCAGCCTACGAGCAGTACTTC
CASSRLAGLPAYEQYF
>TRBV7-9|many|-|TRBJ1-1
TGTGCCAGCAGCTTAGGTTTACTGAACACTGAAGCTTTCTTT
CASSLGLLNTEAFF
>TRBV11-3|many|TRBD2|TRBJ2-3
TGTGCCAGCAGCCTCCCTAGCGGGAGAGGTGAGGGCACAGATACGCAGTATTTT
CASSLPSGRGEGTDTQYF
>TRBV19|many|-|TRBJ2-7
TGTGCCAGTAGTATAATCGGGAAGGTCAACGAGCAGTACTTC
CASSIIGKVNEQYF
>TRBV19|-|-|TRBJ2-7
TGTGCCAGTAGTATCAGACTGGAAACCTACGAGCAGTACTTC
CASSIRLETYEQYF
>TRBV5-5|many|TRBD1|TRBJ2-7
TGTGCCAGCAGCAGGACAGGGGCCACCTACGAGCAGTACTTC
CASSRTGATYEQYF
>TRBV18|many|TRBD2|TRBJ2-1
TGTGCCAGCTCACCATCCCTAGCGGGACCACAAGGTGAGCAGTTCTTC
CASSPSLAGPQGEQFF
>TRBV27|many|-|TRBJ2-1
TGTGCCACCGGCCACTGGGGGGAGGATCACAATGAGCAGTTCTTC
CATGHWGEDHNEQFF
>TRBV5-1|many|TRBD2|TRBJ2-1
TGCGCCAGCAGCTGGACTAGCGCATCACGCAATGAGCAGTTCTTC
CASSWTSASRNEQFF
>TRBV20-1|many|TRBD2|TRBJ2-7
TGCAGTGCTAGGGAACTAGCGGAGATCACCTACGAGCAGTACTTC
CSARELAEITYEQYF
>TRBV5-1|-|TRBD2|TRBJ2-1
TGCGCCAGCAGCTCGGGAGGGGCGCTAGCGGGAGTTGACAATGAGCAGTTCTTC
CASSSGGALAGVDNEQFF
>TRBV10-3|few|-|TRBJ2-3
TGTGCCATCAGTTACAGCCACACAGATACGCAGTATTTT
CAISYSHTDTQYF
>TRBV3-1|few|TRBD2|TRBJ2-2
TGTGCCAGCAGCCGACTAGCTGACACCGGGGAGCTGTTTTTT
CASSRLADTGELFF
>TRBV5-1|few|TRBD2|TRBJ2-1
TGCGCCAGCAGCTTGGCCGCGGCTAGCGGGAGTCCCTACAATGAGCAGTTCTTC
CASSLAAASGSPYNEQFF
>TRBV3-1|few|-|TRBJ1-1
TGTGCCAGCAGCCAAGATCTACATGGTAGCACTGAAGCTTTCTTT
CASSQDLHGSTEAFF
>TRBV3-1|few|TRBD2|TRBJ2-2
TGTGCCAGCAGCCAATTCATAGCGGGAGGGGTCGGGGAGCTGTTTTTT
CASSQFIAGGVGELFF
>TRBV11-3|many|-|TRBJ2-1
TGTGCCAGCAGCTTTAGAACCGTCGATGAGCAGTTCTTC
CASSFRTVDEQFF
>TRBV18|many|-|TRBJ1-1
TGTGCCAGCTCACCGACAGGATTTGGGGCTGAAGCTTTCTTT
CASSPTGFGAEAFF